This T cell receptor beta chain was retrieved from a study of T cell changes during pregnancy in multiple sclerosis (dated 2019 in TCRdb). Broadly, across the study: The study examined how the T cell repertoire changed over the course of pregnancy in women with multiple sclerosis.

Library creation used the immunoSEQ multiplex PCR assay. TCRdb stores this immuneACCESS table with in-frame sequences only. Part of the clones is absent; in the studies checked, under half of the shortfall reflects unresolved V genes, and no reason is known for the rest. Counted in this sample were around 77,000 clones; around 94% of them appeared once. Roughly 1.1% of the sample is in the top ten clones. V is cut back by 10 bases and J by 3 bases, with 11 bases in the junction unmatched. The germline V gene (reference sequence) gives CDR1 as MNHNY and CDR2 as SVGAGI. From its cysteine to its phenylalanine, the CDR3 spans 15 amino acids. Only CDR3 DNA is held: 45 bases, read in frame from base 1. Turning to this clone: The clone's antigen remains unknown. No much larger clone is present one base from it, and per-base qualities are unavailable.

The sample consisted of peripheral blood, taken in the third trimester of pregnancy. The chain couples TRBV6-6 to TRBJ1-3; 8 middle bases align to TRBD1. The receptor was derived from a female donor with multiple sclerosis, enrolled in a pregnancy study. The CDR3 region reads CATRFQGALGNTIYF. The DNA sequence is as follows: TGTGCCACTCGGTTCCAGGGGGCGCTTGGAAACACCATATATTTT.